These 10 T cell receptor beta chains came from one sample sequenced in a study of blood T cells in healthy people across ages. A second PCR of roughly 7 to 11 cycles used a sample-barcoded 5' primer and a J-beta primer mix. MiXCR, run by TCRdb on the 5' RACE reads, gives a single entry per CDR3 protein. The top ten hold 13% of the sample, which has hundreds of thousands of distinct CDR3 sequences, about 50% seen once. Sequencing was carried out using blood. These receptor sequences come from a woman of 80 years or more in good health.

As to this clonotype: This clone may be a read error of a much larger clone one base away. This sequence joins TRBV29-1 and TRBJ2-5, with 8 bases that match TRBD1. This CDR3 has 13 residues. Trimming removed 7 bases from V and 11 bases from J; junction bases left unmatched: 15. Looked up from germline, CDR1 is SQVTM and CDR2 is ANQGSEA. The CDR3 nucleotides read TGCAGCGCGGGATCAGGGGGCGGATATGAGCAGTACTTC. This translates into CSAGSGGGYEQYF.

A word on this clonotype: This may stem from a read error, because a much larger clone lies one nucleotide away. The V gene is TRBV29-1, the J gene TRBJ2-1, with 10 bases that match TRBD2. CDR3 size: 14 residues. Germline CDR1 SQVTM, CDR2 ANQGSEA. The CDR3 coding sequence is TGCAGCCACTCCCTTAGCGGGAGGTACAAGGAGCAGTTCTTC. Translated: CSHSLSGRYKEQFF.

The rearrangement links TRBV14 to TRBJ2-3; D might be TRBD1 or TRBD2, each matching 7 bases. Trimming cost V 0 bases and J 4 bases, with 14 bases left between them. The CDR3 is 16 residues long. The germline CDR1 and CDR2 sequences are SGHDN and FVKESK. CDR3 sequence: CASSQDQPGGADTQYF. The CDR3 nucleotides are TGTGCCAGCAGCCAAGATCAGCCAGGGGGGGCAGATACGCAGTATTTT.

In this sample, this clonotype turned up many times. This chain connects TRBV20-1 to TRBJ2-1, with D perhaps matching TRBD2 (5 bases). V shed 0 bases and J shed 1 base, with 10 bases lying between them. Germline CDR1 is DFQATT and CDR2 is SNEGSKA (reference sequence). CDR3 length: 15 residues. CDR3 residues: CSARDLGVSYNEQFF. CDR3 coding DNA: TGCAGTGCTAGAGACCTGGGAGTGTCCTACAATGAGCAGTTCTTC.

The CDR3, as DNA: TGTGCCAGCAGCGTGGGATACTCGAACACTGAAGCTTTCTTT. It specifies CASSVGYSNTEAFF. The chain couples TRBV9 to TRBJ1-1; D is unclear. V was trimmed by 2 bases and J by 1 base, leaving 9 bases between them. This CDR3 contains 14 residues. Germline CDR1 and CDR2: SGDLS and YYNGEE.

V gene TRBV3-1 combines with J gene TRBJ2-3; 10 bases line up with TRBD1. Germline V gene data show CDR1 as LGHDT and CDR2 as YNNKEL (reference sequence). V gave up 4 bases and J gave up 5 bases; unmatched junction bases: 3. This CDR3 spans 14 amino acids. The CDR3 protein is CASSPGTGEDTQYF. The CDR3 DNA is TGTGCCAGCAGCCCCGGGACAGGGGAAGATACGCAGTATTTT.

This rearrangement joins TRBV2 to TRBJ1-4; 9 bases map to TRBD1. The CDR3 covers 16 residues. CDR1 is SNHLY and CDR2 is FYNNEI in the germline V gene. Unmatched junction bases numbered 11, after V lost 4 bases and J lost 8 bases. The CDR3 coding sequence is TGTGCCAGCAGTGTCGACAGGGGGTTAGGGGCCGAAAAACTGTTTTTT. It specifies CASSVDRGLGAEKLFF.

In regard to this clonotype: Possible read error: a much larger clone is one base away. The rearrangement joins TRBV12-3 or TRBV12-4 to TRBJ2-1; the D is unclear. The CDR3 runs 14 residues. Trimming removed 6 bases at V and 10 bases at J, with 19 bases between. CDR3 nucleotides: TGTGCCAGCAGAGCGACCGGGCACACCACGGAGCAGTTCTTC. Residues: CASRATGHTTEQFF.

This clonotype turned up a few times. V usage is TRBV12-3 or TRBV12-4 and J usage is TRBJ1-6, with D possibly matching TRBD1 (5 bases). The CDR3 extends over 14 amino acids. V gave up 7 bases and J gave up 4 bases, with 11 bases separating them. The CDR3 loop reads CASKPGRYNSPLHF. CDR3 DNA: TGTGCCAGCAAACCGGGACGGTATAATTCACCCCTCCACTTT.

A word on this clonotype: Possible read error: a much larger clone is one base away. V and J are TRBV6-2 or TRBV6-3 and TRBJ2-7; D gene uncertain. Germline V CDR1 and CDR2: MNHEY, SVGEGT. CDR3 size: 15 residues. The CDR3 DNA reads as TGTGCCAGCAGTTCTGCCTCCCGGGCCTCCCACGAGCAGTACTTC. Its protein product is CASSSASRASHEQYF.